Following are 28 T cell receptor beta chains from one sample sequenced in a study of T cells in Graves' hyperthyroidism and ophthalmopathy. TCR beta CDR3 regions were amplified from RNA transcripts. Carried out on the TCR CDR3, a first-round RT-PCR used the HTBI primer set. TCRdb recomputed calls from the multiplex PCR reads with MiXCR, one row per CDR3 protein. The sample has around 800,000 distinct CDR3 sequences, roughly 40% seen once. Input material: blood. The origin of the receptors is a man between 18 and 29 years old with Graves' hyperthyroidism.

In this sample, this clonotype turned up many times. The rearrangement uses TRBV7-2 and TRBJ2-7; D unresolved. This CDR3 spans 12 amino acids. Germline loops: CDR1 SGHTA, CDR2 FQGNSA. V was clipped by 5 bases and J by 4 bases, with 9 bases between them. CDR3 in amino acids: CASSPGQYEQYF. The CDR3 DNA reads TGTGCCAGCAGCCCGGGCCAATACGAGCAGTACTTC.

There are many counts of this clonotype. The chain links TRBV10-3 to TRBJ1-5, with D perhaps matching TRBD1 (5 bases). CDR3 size: 14 residues. The germline CDR1 and CDR2 sequences are ENHRY and SYGVKD. Trimming removed 3 bases from V and 6 bases from J, with 12 bases in between. The DNA of the CDR3 is TGTGCCATCAGTGAAGGAGGAGGGGTTCAGCCCCAGCATTTT. Translation: CAISEGGGVQPQHF.

Only a few counts were recorded for this clonotype. V is TRBV6-4 and J is TRBJ1-1; D remains ambiguous. The V and J ends lost 3 bases and 6 bases respectively, with 8 bases between them. The germline V gene encodes CDR1 MRHNA and CDR2 SNTAGT. The CDR3 has 12 amino acids. The CDR3 coding sequence is TGTGCCAGCAGTGATCGGGTCCCTGAAGCTTTCTTT. Its translation: CASSDRVPEAFF.

The rearrangement uses TRBV7-9 and TRBJ1-5, with 11 bases lining up with TRBD1. Germline V gene data show CDR1 as SEHNR and CDR2 as FQNEAQ (reference sequence). After removal of 2 bases from V and 3 bases from J, the junction contained 3 bases not matched to a gene. This CDR3 has 16 amino acids. CDR3 bases: TGTGCCAGCAGCTTAAGGGACAGGGGGACCAATCAGCCCCAGCATTTT. This sequence encodes CASSLRDRGTNQPQHF.

CDR3 DNA: TGTGCCAGTAGTATCGGGTTGGACACTGAAGCTTTCTTT. It specifies CASSIGLDTEAFF. This chain connects TRBV19 to TRBJ1-1; D is unclear. Trimming removed 3 bases at V and 3 bases at J, with 8 bases between. This CDR3 has 13 amino acids. Germline V gives CDR1 LNHDA, CDR2 SQIVND (reference sequence).

The genes are TRBV2 and TRBJ1-3, with D hard to call. This CDR3 is 15 amino acids long. From germline, CDR1 is SNHLY and CDR2 FYNNEI. Deletions cut 4 bases from V and 0 bases from J, with 10 bases between. The CDR3 protein is CASSADTLSGNTIYF. CDR3 sequence (DNA): TGTGCCAGCAGTGCGGATACCCTCTCTGGAAACACCATATATTTT.

V is TRBV7-2 and J is TRBJ2-7; D gene unclear. Germline lookup yields CDR1 SGHTA and CDR2 FQGNSA. Trimming took off 5 bases at V and 0 bases at J, with 14 bases between the two ends. The CDR3 runs to 15 residues. Written as DNA, the CDR3 is TGTGCCAGCAGCCTACATGATCTAAGCTCCTACGAGCAGTACTTC. Amino acid sequence: CASSLHDLSSYEQYF.

This sequence joins TRBV7-9 and TRBJ2-7; tentatively, D is TRBD2 (5 bases). CDR1 SEHNR and CDR2 FQNEAQ come from the germline V gene (reference sequence). The V end was cut by 5 bases, the J end by 6 bases, with 14 bases between. The CDR3 has 13 residues. CDR3 sequence (DNA): TGTGCCAGCAGCCCTCTAAGCGGAAGCGAGCAGTACTTC. It translates to CASSPLSGSEQYF.

The gene calls are TRBV3-1 and TRBJ2-2, with D hard to call. Between the trimmed V and J ends, which lost 5 bases and 4 bases, there was a span of 8 bases. The CDR3 totals 13 residues. Germline V gene lookup returns CDR1 LGHDT and CDR2 YNNKEL (reference sequence). CDR3 nucleotide sequence: TGTGCCAGCAGCTGGGCGAGCACCGGGGAGCTGTTTTTT. This codes for CASSWASTGELFF.

For this clonotype: One end of the junction is discordant with germline, which a read error may explain. The chain has TRBV7-8 and TRBJ1-2; D is undetermined. Per germline, CDR1 SGHVS and CDR2 FQNEAQ. This CDR3 comprises 12 residues. The CDR3 spells CASSLVGLGYTF. The CDR3 coding sequence is TGTGCCAGCAGCTTAGTGGGGTTGGGCTATACCTTC.

The rearrangement uses TRBV20-1 and TRBJ1-4; no definite D call. CDR1 and CDR2 from the germline V gene are DFQATT and SNEGSKA (reference sequence). Trimming took 0 bases from V and 6 from J, leaving 14 bases between them. The CDR3 length is 15 residues. The CDR3 bases are TGCAGTGCTAGAGATCGGGCTAGCGGGGATGAAAAACTGTTTTTT. It encodes CSARDRASGDEKLFF.

This clonotype came up many times. The chain uses TRBV7-9 and TRBJ1-4; a weak D match, TRBD1 (5 bases). Trimming cost V 5 bases and J 8 bases, with 12 bases left between them. The germline V gene has CDR1 SEHNR and CDR2 FQNEAQ (reference sequence). This CDR3 is built from 13 residues. The CDR3 bases are TGTGCCAGCAGCGAATCGGGGGACGAAAAACTGTTTTTT. It codes for CASSESGDEKLFF.

V is TRBV6-6 and J is TRBJ1-2; D call uncertain. V dropped 0 bases and J dropped 8 bases, with 16 bases sitting between them. CDR3 size: 15 residues. Germline V CDR1 and CDR2: MNHNY, SVGAGI (reference sequence). The CDR3 coding sequence is TGTGCCAGCAGTTACTCCAGGACCTCGTCGGGAGGCTACACCTTC. Amino acids: CASSYSRTSSGGYTF.

Only one count was recorded for this clonotype. This chain links TRBV6-5 with TRBJ1-6; D remains unclear. Germline V CDR1 and CDR2: MNHEY, SVGAGI. Trimming took 2 bases from V and 7 from J, leaving 12 bases between them. The CDR3 runs 15 residues. In nucleotides, the CDR3 is TGTGCCAGCAGTTACGCGGCGGGAGGCAATTCACCCCTCCACTTT. Protein: CASSYAAGGNSPLHF.

In its sample, this clonotype was seen a few times. The chain joins TRBV6-6 to TRBJ2-2; D not certain. V was pared by 6 bases and J by 0 bases, with 11 bases between. CDR3 length: 15 residues. Germline V gene sequence: CDR1 MNHNY, CDR2 SVGAGI (reference sequence). CDR3 sequence (DNA): TGTGCCAGCAGGTCGTTCTTCGCGAACACCGGGGAGCTGTTTTTT. It yields the protein CASRSFFANTGELFF.

Worth noting for this clonotype: Relative to the germline gene, one junction end is altered; a read error may explain this. The chain combines TRBV7-2 with TRBJ1-3; D remains unclear. The germline V gene encodes CDR1 SGHTA and CDR2 FQGNSA. The CDR3 runs to 15 residues. In DNA form, the CDR3 reads TGCGCCAGCAGCCAATCAGCGGGAACTGGAAACACCATATATTTT. Amino acids: CASSQSAGTGNTIYF.

The chain is built from TRBV10-3 and TRBJ1-3; 7 bases match TRBD1. The CDR3 extends over 16 amino acids. V dropped 2 bases and J dropped 0; count of bases not matched to a gene: 4. From germline, CDR1 is ENHRY and CDR2 SYGVKD. The CDR3 DNA follows: TGTGCCATCAGTGAGACGGGACAGATCTCTGGAAACACCATATATTTT. Translating it yields CAISETGQISGNTIYF.

This rearrangement joins TRBV12-3 or TRBV12-4 to TRBJ1-6; D perhaps matches TRBD1 (6 bases). This CDR3 is 15 amino acids long. V shed 5 bases and J shed 5 bases, with 13 bases lying between them. The CDR3: CASSPGQPDNSPLHF. In nucleotides, the CDR3 is TGTGCCAGCAGTCCCGGACAGCCCGATAATTCACCCCTCCACTTT.

The gene calls are TRBV12-3 or TRBV12-4 and TRBJ1-5, with D perhaps matching TRBD1 (6 bases). The ends were cut back, 8 bases at V and 6 bases at J, with 17 bases in the middle. This CDR3 is built from 14 residues. This CDR3 reads CASRLAGGGQPQHF. The CDR3 DNA reads TGTGCCAGCCGACTAGCGGGGGGCGGTCAGCCCCAGCATTTT.

This clonotype was counted ten times or more. V gene TRBV25-1 combines with J gene TRBJ2-3; no clear D. The CDR3 spans 14 residues. V shed 3 bases and J shed 1 base, with 8 bases lying between them. Germline V gene sequence: CDR1 MGHDK, CDR2 SYGVNS. The CDR3 DNA reads as TGTGCCAGCAGTGATGCAGGCCGCACAGATACGCAGTATTTT. This codes for CASSDAGRTDTQYF. Supplemented by reference TRBV25-1 and TRBJ2-3, the full variable domain reads EADIYQTPRYLVIGTGKKITLECSQTMGHDKMYWYQQDPGMELHLIHYSYGVNSTEKGDLSSESTVSRIRTEHFPLTLESARPSHTSQYLCASSDAGRTDTQYFGPGTRLTVL.

The chain combines TRBV15 with TRBJ1-5; the D gene is possibly TRBD1 (5 bases). The V end lost 11 bases, the J end lost 1 base, and 15 bases lay between the germline ends. The CDR3 runs to 14 residues. Germline assignment: CDR1 LNHNV and CDR2 YYDKDF (reference sequence). The CDR3 reads CADPPGRSNQPQHF. DNA for the CDR3: TGTGCCGACCCCCCAGGGCGAAGCAATCAGCCCCAGCATTTT.

This clonotype was recorded only once. The chain uses TRBV3-1 and TRBJ2-5; TRBD2 matches 7 bases. Germline lookup yields CDR1 LGHDT and CDR2 YNNKEL (reference sequence). The CDR3 totals 13 residues. Trimming at V came to 2 bases and at J to 5 bases, leaving 2 bases not matched to a gene. The CDR3 loop is CASSQLREETQYF. The CDR3 nucleotides read TGTGCCAGCAGCCAACTGCGGGAGGAGACCCAGTACTTC.

The chain couples TRBV29-1 to TRBJ1-1; 9 bases fit TRBD1. This CDR3 is 13 amino acids long. CDR1 is SQVTM, CDR2 ANQGSEA, per germline. The V gene end was trimmed by 1 base and the J gene end by 6 bases; junction bases not matched to a gene: 3. The CDR3 reads CSVEGDRVSEAFF. For the CDR3, the DNA is TGCAGCGTTGAAGGGGACAGGGTCTCTGAAGCTTTCTTT.

Ten or more counts support this clonotype. The CDR3 loop reads CASSVGVGEKLFF. The CDR3 region has the DNA TGTGCCAGCAGCGTAGGGGTTGGGGAAAAACTGTTTTTT. The rearrangement joins TRBV9 to TRBJ1-4; D remains ambiguous. This CDR3 comprises 13 residues. Looked up from germline, CDR1 is SGDLS and CDR2 is YYNGEE. Trimming removed 0 bases from V and 8 bases from J, with 8 bases in between. The whole variable domain, remainder taken from reference TRBV9 and TRBJ1-4, is DSGVTQTPKHLITATGQRVTLRCSPRSGDLSVYWYQQSLDQGLQFLIQYYNGEERAKGNILERFSAQQFPDLHSELNLSSLELGDSALYFCASSVGVGEKLFFGSGTQLSVL.

This clonotype was counted many times. The chain links TRBV10-3 to TRBJ2-7; TRBD2 matches at 8 bases. Germline-derived CDR1 and CDR2 are ENHRY and SYGVKD. The CDR3 spans 15 residues. After removal of 7 bases from V and 4 bases from J, the junction contained 12 bases not matched to a gene. The CDR3, as DNA: TGTGCCATCACGCCTTCGCGGGAGGAACCTTACGAGCAGTACTTC. Its protein product is CAITPSREEPYEQYF.

The genes are TRBV12-3 or TRBV12-4 and TRBJ1-1; maybe TRBD1 (5 bases). The CDR3 sequence is 13 residues long. Trimming pared 6 bases from V and 9 bases from J, leaving 17 bases between. CDR3 DNA: TGTGCCAGCAGCAGCGCCGGGACCCTACAAGCTTTCTTT. The encoded protein is CASSSAGTLQAFF.

CDR3 protein: CSARDPRGGSYEQYF. DNA of the CDR3: TGCAGTGCTAGAGATCCTCGGGGGGGGTCCTACGAGCAGTACTTC. The chain employs TRBV20-1 and TRBJ2-7; TRBD2 agrees at 8 bases. J gave up 1 base and V 0 bases, and 5 bases lay outside the gene matches. This CDR3 contains 15 residues. Germline CDR1 reads DFQATT; CDR2 reads SNEGSKA (reference sequence).

This clonotype has at least ten counts. The chain is built from TRBV7-9 and TRBJ2-6; the D is unclear. Germline CDR1 reads SEHNR; CDR2 reads FQNEAQ (reference sequence). This CDR3 spans 17 amino acids. V was cut by 1 base and J by 0 bases, with 10 bases left in between. The chain's CDR3 is CASSLEPRVSGANVLTF. The CDR3 coding sequence is TGTGCCAGCAGCTTAGAACCACGGGTCTCTGGGGCCAACGTCCTGACTTTC.